This T cell receptor beta chain was identified in a study of siplizumab effects on memory and regulatory T cells. Whole-study findings and limits: Naive T cells looked more diverse than memory cells and looked like major alloresponse contributors. A minor share of alloreactive clones matched unstimulated subsets.

The CDR3 extends over 13 amino acids. The V and J ends lost 6 bases and 4 bases respectively, with 9 bases between them. Germline CDR1 LNHDA, CDR2 SQIVND (reference sequence). Worth noting for this clone: Antigen specificity is unknown.

Assays covered 85,000 to 100,000 TCR templates per sample. Using immunoSEQ multiplex PCR, the repertoire was profiled, and TCRdb retains in-frame clones only, with some absent. The sample comprises 50,000 or so clones, under 98% of which are singletons, and around 0.6% rests with the top ten. The rearrangement uses TRBV19 and TRBJ2-2; weak D call: TRBD2 (5 bases). Sequencing used naive CD4+ T cells sorted from blood. The origin of this receptor is a human donor in good health. CDR3 sequence reads: CASRLVGTGELFF. The CDR3 nucleotides are TGTGCCAGTAGACTAGTTGGCACCGGGGAGCTGTTTTTT.